These 11 T cell receptor beta chains were sequenced from one sample in a study of blood T cell repertoires in COVID-19. Measured with immunoSEQ multiplex PCR; TCRdb has only the in-frame clones, and not every one. The sample lists just under 90,000 clones, over 75% occurring once. Input material: peripheral blood. The receptors here all came from a woman older than 75 with acute or convalescent COVID-19.

The chain has TRBV14 and TRBJ1-1, with D unresolved. The V gene's germline CDR1 is SGHDN and CDR2 FVKESK. V lost 3 bases and J lost 5, with 10 bases in between. This CDR3 spans 13 amino acids. CDR3 sequence: CASSQSPRTEAFF. CDR3 DNA sequence: TGTGCCAGCAGCCAGTCTCCGAGAACTGAAGCTTTCTTT.

This chain uses TRBV6-5 with TRBJ1-3; weak D call: TRBD1 (5 bases). V was pared by 8 bases and J by 3 bases, with 14 bases between. This CDR3 is built from 14 residues. Germline V gives CDR1 MNHEY, CDR2 SVGAGI. The CDR3 region is CASGATWDGNTIYF. The CDR3 DNA is TGTGCCAGCGGGGCTACGTGGGATGGAAACACCATATATTTT.

The V and J genes are TRBV9 and TRBJ2-7; 9 positions match TRBD2. The V gene's germline CDR1 is SGDLS and CDR2 YYNGEE. J gave up 2 bases and V 0 bases, and 3 bases lay outside the gene matches. The CDR3 runs to 15 residues. The CDR3: CASSVGSGGTYEQYF. In nucleotides, the CDR3 is TGTGCCAGCAGCGTAGGTAGCGGGGGCACCTACGAGCAGTACTTC. Full variable domain (remainder filled in from reference TRBV9 and TRBJ2-7): DSGVTQTPKHLITATGQRVTLRCSPRSGDLSVYWYQQSLDQGLQFLIQYYNGEERAKGNILERFSAQQFPDLHSELNLSSLELGDSALYFCASSVGSGGTYEQYFGPGTRLTVT.

J is TRBJ1-2 and V is TRBV7-3; possibly TRBD1 for D (6 bases). This CDR3 is 15 amino acids long. Germline-derived CDR1 and CDR2 are SGHTA and FQGTGA. Trimming removed 5 bases at V and 6 bases at J, with 19 bases between. The CDR3 DNA sequence: TGTGCCAGCAGCCCCCAGGGGTGGTCAGGGGATGGCTACACCTTC. Translated: CASSPQGWSGDGYTF.

This sequence joins TRBV7-3 and TRBJ2-3; tentatively, D is TRBD2 (6 bases). Germline V gene lookup returns CDR1 SGHTA and CDR2 FQGTGA. The V gene lost 2 bases and the J gene lost 6 bases, with 15 bases spanning the gap. This CDR3 has 15 amino acids. CDR3 in DNA: TGTGCCAGCAGCTTATTAGCAGGAGGGAGGGATACGCAGTATTTT. Translating gives CASSLLAGGRDTQYF.

The J gene is TRBJ2-3, the V gene TRBV24-1, with 8 bases that match TRBD1. The CDR3 spans 12 residues. The germline V gene has CDR1 KGHDR and CDR2 SFDVKD. The trim removed 9 bases at V and 6 bases at J, leaving 4 bases unmatched. The CDR3 region has the DNA TGTGCCACCGGGACAGGTACGGATACGCAGTATTTT. Residues: CATGTGTDTQYF.

Written as DNA, the CDR3 is TGCAGCGTTGAAGATCTTGCCCGGGGAGGCTACACCTTC. Residues: CSVEDLARGGYTF. The chain is built from TRBV29-1 and TRBJ1-2; D uncertain. Germline V gene sequence: CDR1 SQVTM, CDR2 ANQGSEA. CDR3 length: 13 amino acids. Trimming cost V 0 bases and J 8 bases, with 13 bases left between them.

The genes are TRBV6-5 and TRBJ1-3; no clear D. Trimming left V 0 bases short and J 10 bases short, with 10 bases between. This CDR3 comprises 13 residues. Germline V gene data show CDR1 as MNHEY and CDR2 as SVGAGI. The CDR3 nucleotides read TGTGCCAGCAGTTACTCGACGCGGGGTACCATATATTTT. Translated, it gives CASSYSTRGTIYF.

This chain connects TRBV4-1 to TRBJ2-3, with 10 nucleotides matching TRBD2. This CDR3 is built from 16 residues. V trimming: 1 base; J trimming: 8 bases; junction bases outside the gene matches: 9. The germline gives CDR1 MGHRA, CDR2 YSYEKL. This CDR3 is CASSQGRDSGGFTQYF. The CDR3 coding sequence is TGCGCCAGCAGCCAAGGACGAGATAGCGGGGGGTTTACGCAGTATTTT.

The CDR3 sequence: CASSLDVSNTGELFF. The CDR3 DNA is TGTGCCAGCAGCTTAGATGTCTCGAACACCGGGGAGCTGTTTTTT. The chain has TRBV7-2 and TRBJ2-2; no clear D gene. The germline gives CDR1 SGHTA, CDR2 FQGNSA. Trimming removed 1 base at V and 0 bases at J, with 6 bases between. The CDR3 length is 15 residues.

This sequence joins TRBV18 and TRBJ1-3; 8 bases match TRBD1. There are 18 residues in the CDR3. V was clipped by 0 bases and J by 2 bases; unmatched bases: 9. Germline V gene sequence: CDR1 KGHSH, CDR2 LQKENI. The DNA of the CDR3 is TGTGCCAGCTCACCACCGAATTCCAGGACAGGGCCTGGAAACACCATATATTTT. Residues: CASSPPNSRTGPGNTIYF.